This T cell receptor beta chain was recorded in a study of CD8 T cells in ankylosing spondylitis. The table lists this clonotype with a few counts. The antigen remains undetermined. The junction had 8 bases not matched to a gene; V was cut back by 6 bases and J by 0 bases. The germline V gene has CDR1 MNHEY and CDR2 SVGEGT. The CDR3 is 17 amino acids. Study-wide results and caveats: Earlier reports found some motif variants in synovial fluid and blood in reactive arthritis. As reported, disease-linked clones showed significant enrichment in matched ankylosing spondylitis synovial fluid. CD8+ by phenotype, disease-linked clones were relatively rare in peripheral blood. For ankylosing spondylitis blood, a TCR beta motif of seven to nine highly homologous variants appeared characteristic.

Making the TCR beta libraries involved quantitative 5'-RACE with molecular barcodes. TCRdb independently ran MiXCR on the 5' RACE reads; one entry per CDR3 protein. Altogether more than 650,000 distinct CDR3 sequences are present, roughly 12% being singletons, with the ten largest covering just over 0.5%. The sample taken for sequencing was blood, either unsorted or a sorted T cell fraction (not recorded which). The J gene is TRBJ1-4, the V gene TRBV6-2 or TRBV6-3, with 9 bases fitting TRBD1. The origin of this receptor is a male donor with ankylosing spondylitis. CDR3 region: CASSSGQGTATNEKLFF. The CDR3 region has the DNA TGTGCCAGCAGCTCTGGACAGGGGACTGCAACTAATGAAAAACTGTTTTTT.